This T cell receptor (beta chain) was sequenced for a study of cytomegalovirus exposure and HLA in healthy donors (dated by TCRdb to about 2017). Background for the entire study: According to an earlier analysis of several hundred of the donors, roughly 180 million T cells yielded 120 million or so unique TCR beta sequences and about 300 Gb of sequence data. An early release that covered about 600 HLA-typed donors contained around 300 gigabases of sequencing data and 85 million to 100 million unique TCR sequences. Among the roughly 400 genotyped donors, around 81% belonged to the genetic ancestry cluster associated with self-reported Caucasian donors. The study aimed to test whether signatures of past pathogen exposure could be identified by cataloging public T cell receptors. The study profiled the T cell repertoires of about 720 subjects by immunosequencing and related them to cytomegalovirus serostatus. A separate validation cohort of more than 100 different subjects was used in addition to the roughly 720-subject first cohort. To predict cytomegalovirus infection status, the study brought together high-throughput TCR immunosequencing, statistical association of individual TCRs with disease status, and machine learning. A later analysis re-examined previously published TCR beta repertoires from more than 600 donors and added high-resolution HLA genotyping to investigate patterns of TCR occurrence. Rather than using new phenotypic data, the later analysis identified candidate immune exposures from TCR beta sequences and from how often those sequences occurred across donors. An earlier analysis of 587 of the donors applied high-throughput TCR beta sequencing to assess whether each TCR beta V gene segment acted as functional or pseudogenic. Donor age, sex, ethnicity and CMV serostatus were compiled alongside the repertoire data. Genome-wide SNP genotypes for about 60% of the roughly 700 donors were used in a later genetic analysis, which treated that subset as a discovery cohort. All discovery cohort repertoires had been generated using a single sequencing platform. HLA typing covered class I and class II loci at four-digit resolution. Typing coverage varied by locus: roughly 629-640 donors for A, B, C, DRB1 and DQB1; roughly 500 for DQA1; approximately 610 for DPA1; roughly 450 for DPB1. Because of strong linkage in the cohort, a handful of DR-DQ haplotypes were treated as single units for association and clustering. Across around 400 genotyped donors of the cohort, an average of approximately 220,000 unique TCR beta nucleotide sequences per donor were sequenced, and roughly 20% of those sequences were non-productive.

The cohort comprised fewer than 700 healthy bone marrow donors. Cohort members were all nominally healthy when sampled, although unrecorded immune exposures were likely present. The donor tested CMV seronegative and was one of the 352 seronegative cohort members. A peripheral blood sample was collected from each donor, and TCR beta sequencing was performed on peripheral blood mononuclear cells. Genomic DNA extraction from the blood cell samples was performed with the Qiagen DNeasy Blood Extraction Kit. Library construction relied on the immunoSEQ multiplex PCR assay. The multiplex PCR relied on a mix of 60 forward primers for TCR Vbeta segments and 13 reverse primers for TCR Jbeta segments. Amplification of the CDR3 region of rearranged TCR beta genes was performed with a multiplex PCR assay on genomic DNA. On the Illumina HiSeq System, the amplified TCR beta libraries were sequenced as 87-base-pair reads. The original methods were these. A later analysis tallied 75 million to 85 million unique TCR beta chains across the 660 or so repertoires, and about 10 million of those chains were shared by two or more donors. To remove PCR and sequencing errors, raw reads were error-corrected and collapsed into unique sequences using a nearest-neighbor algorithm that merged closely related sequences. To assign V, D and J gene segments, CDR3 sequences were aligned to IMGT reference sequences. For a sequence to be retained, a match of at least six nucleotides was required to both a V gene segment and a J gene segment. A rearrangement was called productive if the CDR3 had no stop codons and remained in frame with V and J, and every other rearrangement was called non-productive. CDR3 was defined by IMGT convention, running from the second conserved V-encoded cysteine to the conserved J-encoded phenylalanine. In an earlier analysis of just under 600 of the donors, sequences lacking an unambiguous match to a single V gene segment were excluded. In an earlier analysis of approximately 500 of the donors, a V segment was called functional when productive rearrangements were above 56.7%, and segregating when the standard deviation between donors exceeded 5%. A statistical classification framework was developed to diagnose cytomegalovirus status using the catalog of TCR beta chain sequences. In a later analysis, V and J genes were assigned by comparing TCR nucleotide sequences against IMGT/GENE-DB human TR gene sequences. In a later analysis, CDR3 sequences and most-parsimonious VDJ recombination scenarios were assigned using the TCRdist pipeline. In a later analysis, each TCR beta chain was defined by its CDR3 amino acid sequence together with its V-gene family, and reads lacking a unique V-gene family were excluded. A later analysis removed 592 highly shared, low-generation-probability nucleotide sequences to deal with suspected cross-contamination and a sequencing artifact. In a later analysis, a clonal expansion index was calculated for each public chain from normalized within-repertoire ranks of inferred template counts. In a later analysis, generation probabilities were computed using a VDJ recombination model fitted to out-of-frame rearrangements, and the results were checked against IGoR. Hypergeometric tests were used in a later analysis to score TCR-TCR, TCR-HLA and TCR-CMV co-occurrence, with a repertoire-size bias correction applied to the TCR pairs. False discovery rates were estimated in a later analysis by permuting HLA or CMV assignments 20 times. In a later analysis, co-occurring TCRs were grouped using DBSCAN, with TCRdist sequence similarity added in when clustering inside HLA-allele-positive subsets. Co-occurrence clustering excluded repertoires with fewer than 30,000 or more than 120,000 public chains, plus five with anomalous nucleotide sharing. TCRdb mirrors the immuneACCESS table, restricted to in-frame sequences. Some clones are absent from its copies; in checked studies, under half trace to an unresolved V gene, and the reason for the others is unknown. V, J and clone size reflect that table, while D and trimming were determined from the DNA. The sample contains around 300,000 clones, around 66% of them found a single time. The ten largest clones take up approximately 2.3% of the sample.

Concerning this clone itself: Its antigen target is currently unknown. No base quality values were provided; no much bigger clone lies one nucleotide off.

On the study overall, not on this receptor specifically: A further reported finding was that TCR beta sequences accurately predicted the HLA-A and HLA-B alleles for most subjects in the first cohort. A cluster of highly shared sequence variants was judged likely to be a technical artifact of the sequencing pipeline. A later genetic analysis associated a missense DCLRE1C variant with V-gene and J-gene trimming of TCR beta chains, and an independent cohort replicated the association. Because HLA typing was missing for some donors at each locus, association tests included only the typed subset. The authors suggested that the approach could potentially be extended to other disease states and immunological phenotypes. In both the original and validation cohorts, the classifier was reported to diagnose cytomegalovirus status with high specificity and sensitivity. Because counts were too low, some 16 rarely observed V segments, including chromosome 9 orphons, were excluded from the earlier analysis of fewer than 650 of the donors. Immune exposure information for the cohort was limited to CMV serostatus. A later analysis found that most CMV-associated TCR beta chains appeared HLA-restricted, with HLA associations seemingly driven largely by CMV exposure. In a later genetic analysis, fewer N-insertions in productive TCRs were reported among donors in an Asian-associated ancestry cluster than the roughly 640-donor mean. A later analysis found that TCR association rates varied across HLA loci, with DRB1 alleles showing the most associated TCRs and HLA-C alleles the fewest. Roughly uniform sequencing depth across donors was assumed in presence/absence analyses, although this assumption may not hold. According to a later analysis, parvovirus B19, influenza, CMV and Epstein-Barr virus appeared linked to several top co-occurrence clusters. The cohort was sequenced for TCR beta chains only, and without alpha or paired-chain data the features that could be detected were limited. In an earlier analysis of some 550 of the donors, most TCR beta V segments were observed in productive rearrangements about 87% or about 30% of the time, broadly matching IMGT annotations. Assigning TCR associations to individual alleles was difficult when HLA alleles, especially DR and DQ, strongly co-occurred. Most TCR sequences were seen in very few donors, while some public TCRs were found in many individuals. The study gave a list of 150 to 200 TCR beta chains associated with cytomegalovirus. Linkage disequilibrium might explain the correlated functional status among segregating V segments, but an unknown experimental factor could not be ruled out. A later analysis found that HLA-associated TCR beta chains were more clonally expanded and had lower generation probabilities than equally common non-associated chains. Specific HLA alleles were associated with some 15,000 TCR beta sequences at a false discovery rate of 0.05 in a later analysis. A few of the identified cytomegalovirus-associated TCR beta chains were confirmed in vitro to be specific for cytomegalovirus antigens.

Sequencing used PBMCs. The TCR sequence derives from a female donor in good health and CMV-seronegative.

The CDR3 reads CASSLYGLAQETQYF. The sequenced DNA: TGTGCCAGCAGTCTCTACGGACTAGCCCAAGAGACCCAGTACTTC. This sequence uses TRBV27 and TRBJ2-5; 8 junctional bases match TRBD2. The germline V gene (reference sequence) specifies MNHEY as CDR1 and SMNVEV as CDR2. There are 15 amino acids in the CDR3, from cysteine to phenylalanine inclusive. This entry keeps only the CDR3 DNA: 45 bases, framed from base 1. Germline trimming amounts to 5 bases on V and 1 base on J, with 6 as the count of junction bases outside the gene matches.